The 19 T cell receptor beta chains in this list originate from one sample, sequenced in a study of TIL therapy for anti-PD-1-resistant metastatic lung cancer (dated by TCRdb to the early 2020s). The sample's time point label, in plain terms: pre-treatment sample, taken before nivolumab and TIL therapy. Excised metastases, mostly pleural nodules or supraclavicular lymph nodes, were used as baseline tumor samples and were taken from the same resection from which TIL were grown. Using bias-controlled multiplex PCR with the immunoSEQ v3 hsTCRB kit, the TCR beta CDR3 regions were amplified from genomic DNA. TCRdb retrieved this table from immuneACCESS and kept in-frame rearrangements only. Not all clones are present; in checked studies, unresolved V genes account for under half, and no reason is known for the remainder. This sample comprises more than 25,000 clones, 55% to 80% of them detected only once. The ten most abundant clones make up approximately 7.3% of the sample.

This material consisted of tumor tissue, taken at baseline. These receptors all stem from a person between 25 and 80 years old with non-small cell lung cancer.

V gene TRBV30 combines with J gene TRBJ2-3; D gene ambiguous. V lost 0 bases to trimming and J lost 6 bases, with 7 bases between them. The germline gives CDR1 GTSNPN, CDR2 SVGIG (reference sequence). The CDR3 has 12 residues. CDR3 nucleotide sequence: TGTGCCTGGAGTGTAGTAGTCGATACGCAGTATTTT. Translating it yields CAWSVVVDTQYF.

This chain links TRBV5-1 with TRBJ1-5, with 7 nucleotides matching TRBD1. Unmatched junction bases numbered 4, after V lost 0 bases and J lost 4 bases. The CDR3 is made up of 15 amino acids. From germline, CDR1 is SGHRS and CDR2 YFSETQ. Written as DNA, the CDR3 is TGCGCCAGCAGCTTGGGGGGACAGATTAATCAGCCCCAGCATTTT. Its protein product is CASSLGGQINQPQHF.

V and J are TRBV10-3 and TRBJ2-5, with 13 bases identical to TRBD2. This CDR3 comprises 14 residues. J lost 3 bases, V lost 6 bases, and 1 base had no gene match. Per germline, CDR1 ENHRY and CDR2 SYGVKD. Written as DNA, the CDR3 is TGTGCCATCAGGGGGACTAGCGGGGAAGAGACCCAGTACTTC. As protein: CAIRGTSGEETQYF.

This clone was recorded a few times. The gene calls are TRBV5-1 and TRBJ1-6; TRBD1 is a possible D gene (5 bases). The V end lost 0 bases, the J end lost 4 bases, and 11 bases lay between the germline ends. The germline CDR1 and CDR2 sequences are SGHRS and YFSETQ. The CDR3 spans 16 residues. CDR3 sequence (DNA): TGCGCCAGCAGCTTGGAGTCAGGGCGATATAATTCACCCCTCCACTTT. It translates to CASSLESGRYNSPLHF.

The rearrangement uses TRBV11-2 and TRBJ1-1; no clear D. Looked up from germline, CDR1 is SGHAT and CDR2 is FQNNGV. The CDR3 is 13 amino acids. The V end was cut by 1 base, the J end by 2 bases, with 5 bases between. CDR3 DNA sequence: TGTGCCAGCAGCTTAGGGGGTAACACTGAAGCTTTCTTT. It specifies CASSLGGNTEAFF.

This clone was picked up a small number of times. The CDR3 sequence: CASTPGTGGGDSPLHF. The CDR3 nucleotides are TGTGCCAGTACCCCCGGGACAGGGGGCGGGGATTCACCCCTCCACTTT. The rearrangement links TRBV19 to TRBJ1-6; TRBD1 aligns across 12 bases. The CDR3 is made up of 16 amino acids. The J segment lost 8 bases and the V segment lost 7 bases, leaving 9 bases of the junction unmatched. Germline V gene data show CDR1 as LNHDA and CDR2 as SQIVND (reference sequence).

This clone appeared once. The rearrangement links TRBV5-1 to TRBJ1-6; no clear D gene. Germline CDR1 is SGHRS and CDR2 is YFSETQ. The length of the CDR3 is 15 residues. Trimming cost V 1 base and J 3 bases, with 8 bases left between them. The CDR3 here is CASSLSLGYNSPLHF. The CDR3 DNA follows: TGCGCCAGCAGCTTGAGTCTAGGCTATAATTCACCCCTCCACTTT. Full variable domain (remainder filled in from reference TRBV5-1 and TRBJ1-6): KAGVTQTPRYLIKTRGQQVTLSCSPISGHRSVSWYQQTPGQGLQFLFEYFSETQRNKGNFPGRFSGRQFSNSRSEMNVSTLELGDSALYLCASSLSLGYNSPLHFGNGTRLTVT.

This clone was counted once. The V and J genes are TRBV7-8 and TRBJ2-5; 7 positions agree with TRBD1. The V segment lost 0 bases and the J segment 3 bases; nucleotides outside the gene matches: 7. This CDR3 is built from 16 residues. From germline, CDR1 is SGHVS and CDR2 FQNEAQ. CDR3 in amino acids: CASSLAIDDREETQYF. The CDR3 nucleotides read TGTGCCAGCAGCTTAGCCATTGACGACAGGGAAGAGACCCAGTACTTC.

The chain has TRBV9 and TRBJ2-2, with D unclear. The V end was cut by 3 bases, the J end by 6 bases, with 6 bases between. The germline V gene has CDR1 SGDLS and CDR2 YYNGEE. The CDR3 has 12 residues. The CDR3 reads CASSDGAGELFF. CDR3 DNA sequence: TGTGCCAGCAGCGATGGGGCCGGGGAGCTGTTTTTT.

This clone was seen a few times. The V call is TRBV6-4, the J call TRBJ2-6; the D is unclear. The CDR3 is made up of 14 amino acids. Between the trimmed V and J ends, which lost 4 bases and 1 base, there was a span of 5 bases. The germline gives CDR1 MRHNA, CDR2 SNTAGT. CDR3 loop: CASSGYSGANVLTF. As DNA, the CDR3 is TGTGCCAGCAGTGGTTATTCTGGGGCCAACGTCCTGACTTTC.

This clone was seen just once. The chain carries TRBV6-1 and TRBJ2-5; D possibly corresponds to TRBD2 (5 bases). Germline V lookup: CDR1 MNHNS, CDR2 SASEGT. The CDR3 length is 14 residues. The germline V and J ends were trimmed by 7 bases and 5 bases, with 17 bases remaining between them. The DNA for the CDR3 is TGTGCCAGCAACGAGGCTAGCAGCTCGGAGACCCAGTACTTC. This gives the protein CASNEASSSETQYF.

The rearrangement joins TRBV6-1 to TRBJ1-4, with D maybe TRBD1 (5 bases). The CDR3 consists of 15 residues. V was clipped by 7 bases and J by 8 bases, with 20 bases between them. The germline CDR1 and CDR2 sequences are MNHNS and SASEGT. The CDR3 here is CASTPAGILQEKLFF. CDR3 bases: TGTGCCAGCACTCCAGCAGGGATCTTACAGGAAAAACTGTTTTTT.

In DNA form, the CDR3 reads TGTGCCATCAGAGACGGGGGGAGATTGGCCACTGAAGCTTTCTTT. Translation: CAIRDGGRLATEAFF. V is TRBV10-3 and J is TRBJ1-1, with D perhaps TRBD1 (5 bases). V shed 6 bases and J shed 4 bases, with 18 bases lying between them. The CDR3 has 15 amino acids. CDR1 ENHRY and CDR2 SYGVKD come from the germline V gene.

On this clone itself: The sample has other DNA sequences that encode this CDR3 too. The chain has TRBV4-3 and TRBJ1-2; maybe TRBD1 (5 bases). The V and J ends lost 6 bases and 8 bases respectively, with 22 bases between them. The CDR3 is 15 amino acids. The germline gives CDR1 LGHNA, CDR2 YSLEER. The CDR3 sequence: CASSQTGAGPGGYTF. CDR3 DNA: TGCGCCAGCAGTCAAACTGGGGCGGGACCGGGAGGCTACACCTTC.

This sequence joins TRBV11-2 and TRBJ2-5; D is unresolved. The germline V gene encodes CDR1 SGHAT and CDR2 FQNNGV. The CDR3 is made up of 11 amino acids. V was clipped by 3 bases and J by 4 bases, with 3 bases between them. The CDR3 is CASSFGETQYF. CDR3 coding DNA: TGTGCCAGCAGCTTTGGAGAGACCCAGTACTTC.

Of note for this clone: Other DNA sequences from this sample encode an identical CDR3 as well. The V gene is TRBV29-1, the J gene TRBJ2-3; 8 bases map to TRBD1. Per germline, CDR1 SQVTM and CDR2 ANQGSEA. The CDR3 sequence is 14 residues long. The V and J ends lost 1 base and 2 bases, in that order; junction bases with no gene match: 2. The CDR3, as DNA: TGCAGCGTTGAAGGACAGGGGTACACAGATACGCAGTATTTT. It translates to CSVEGQGYTDTQYF.

This clone was seen once. The chain recombines TRBV7-6 with TRBJ2-5; 9 nucleotides agree with TRBD1. V shed 4 bases and J 1 base; nucleotides not matched to a gene: 7. This CDR3 has 16 residues. Looked up from germline, CDR1 is SGHVS and CDR2 is FNYEAQ. CDR3 in amino acids: CASSSRQGEGQETQYF. CDR3 nucleotides: TGTGCCAGCAGCTCCCGACAGGGGGAAGGCCAAGAGACCCAGTACTTC.

The chain combines TRBV11-3 with TRBJ2-1; TRBD2 matches at 10 bases. Germline assignment: CDR1 SGHNT and CDR2 YENEEA. This CDR3 region has 16 residues. V was pared by 5 bases and J by 6 bases, with 10 bases of the junction left unmatched. The CDR3 nucleotides read TGTGCCAGCAGCCGAATAGCGGGGGGCTTATCCAATGAGCAGTTCTTC. It codes for CASSRIAGGLSNEQFF. Variable domain in full (rest from reference TRBV11-3 and TRBJ2-1): EAGVVQSPRYKIIEKKQPVAFWCNPISGHNTLYWYLQNLGQGPELLIRYENEEAVDDSQLPKDRFSAERLKGVDSTLKIQPAELGDSAVYLCASSRIAGGLSNEQFFGPGTRLTVL.

This clone appeared a few times. This chain joins TRBV9 and TRBJ2-7; a possible D gene is TRBD2 (6 bases). Trimming shortened V by 2 bases and J by 4 bases, and 13 bases separated the two germline ends. The CDR3 extends over 14 amino acids. Germline lookup yields CDR1 SGDLS and CDR2 YYNGEE. CDR3 protein: CASSVGTSNYEQYF. CDR3 in DNA: TGTGCCAGCAGCGTTGGTACTAGCAATTACGAGCAGTACTTC. Using reference TRBV9 and TRBJ2-7 for the parts outside the CDR3, the full variable domain is DSGVTQTPKHLITATGQRVTLRCSPRSGDLSVYWYQQSLDQGLQFLIQYYNGEERAKGNILERFSAQQFPDLHSELNLSSLELGDSALYFCASSVGTSNYEQYFGPGTRLTVT.